These T cell receptor beta chains were read from a single sample in a study of cytotoxic CD8 clonotypes in ibrutinib-treated CLL. TCRdb's table, derived via immunoSEQ multiplex PCR, lists solely in-frame clones and lacks some. The sample lists 160,000 or so clones; about 88% were seen once. The source was PBMCs, collected at disease progression, from a patient treated with ibrutinib. The origin of the receptors is a human donor with chronic lymphocytic leukemia. CDR3s include the opening cysteine and the closing phenylalanine or tryptophan. Each record gives: V gene, clone size, CDR3 length, D gene, J gene, CDR3 DNA, CDR3 protein. D genes are given only for firm matches. Only some rows state a clone size, as once, few, many or a class for expanded clones.

V: TRBV5-4; size: once; length: 14; D: NA; J: TRBJ1-1; DNA: TGTGCCAGCAGCCGAGCCATGGGGAACACTGAAGCTTTCTTT; CDR3: CASSRAMGNTEAFF
V: TRBV5-1; size: NA; length: 15; D: NA; J: TRBJ2-3; DNA: TGCGCCAGCAGCTTGGTTCGGGGAGACACAGATACGCAGTATTTT; CDR3: CASSLVRGDTDTQYF
V: TRBV9; size: NA; length: 14; D: TRBD1; J: TRBJ2-7; DNA: TGTGCCAGCGGAAGGACAGGCACCTCCTACGAGCAGTACTTC; CDR3: CASGRTGTSYEQYF
V: TRBV27; size: NA; length: 12; D: NA; J: TRBJ2-1; DNA: TGTGCCAGCAGTTTCGGGACAAATGAGCAGTTCTTC; CDR3: CASSFGTNEQFF
V: TRBV7-2; size: NA; length: 15; D: NA; J: TRBJ1-5; DNA: TGTGCCAGCAGCTCCGACAGCCTCTACAATCAGCCCCAGCATTTT; CDR3: CASSSDSLYNQPQHF
V: TRBV7-6; size: NA; length: 15; D: NA; J: TRBJ2-3; DNA: TGTGCCAGCAGAAAAAGGTCCCACGCCGTAGATACGCAGTATTTT; CDR3: CASRKRSHAVDTQYF
V: TRBV18; size: NA; length: 14; D: NA; J: TRBJ2-1; DNA: TGTGCCAGCTCACCTATTGAGGGAGGTGGTGAGCAGTTCTTC; CDR3: CASSPIEGGGEQFF
V: TRBV12-5; size: NA; length: 12; D: NA; J: TRBJ1-2; DNA: TGTGCTAGTGGTTTGAGGGGCTATGGCTACACCTTC; CDR3: CASGLRGYGYTF
V: TRBV10-3; size: few; length: 14; D: NA; J: TRBJ2-5; DNA: TGTGCCATCAGTGAGCCAGCCGGAGGGGAGACCCAGTACTTC; CDR3: CAISEPAGGETQYF
V: TRBV6-5; size: NA; length: 14; D: TRBD1; J: TRBJ2-1; DNA: TGTGCCAAATACGACAGGGGATTCTACAATGAGCAGTTCTTC; CDR3: CAKYDRGFYNEQFF
V: TRBV6-5; size: NA; length: 15; D: NA; J: TRBJ1-2; DNA: TGTGCCAGCAGTCACGTTGGGGGCTCTAACTATGGCTACACCTTC; CDR3: CASSHVGGSNYGYTF
V: TRBV5-8; size: NA; length: 18; D: TRBD2; J: TRBJ2-3; DNA: TGTGCCAGCAGCTCCGGACTAGCGGGCCCATGGGGCACAGATACGCAGTATTTT; CDR3: CASSSGLAGPWGTDTQYF
V: TRBV19; size: NA; length: 13; D: NA; J: TRBJ1-2; DNA: TGTGCCAGTAGTATAGTGCAGTCCACGGGCTACACCTTC; CDR3: CASSIVQSTGYTF
V: TRBV7-7; size: NA; length: 13; D: NA; J: TRBJ2-7; DNA: TGTGCTAGCAGCCACAAAACAGGGTTCGAGCAGTACTTC; CDR3: CASSHKTGFEQYF
V: TRBV6-5; size: NA; length: 13; D: NA; J: TRBJ1-1; DNA: TGTGCCAGCAGGCGGCAGGAGAACACTGAAGCTTTCTTT; CDR3: CASRRQENTEAFF
V: TRBV19; size: once; length: 13; D: TRBD1; J: TRBJ1-1; DNA: TGTGCCAGTAGTAGACAGGGCCGCACTGAAGCTTTCTTT; CDR3: CASSRQGRTEAFF
V: TRBV7-3; size: NA; length: 15; D: NA; J: TRBJ2-2; DNA: TGTGCCAGCAGCTTAATTGACGCAGGGACCGGGGAGCTGTTTTTT; CDR3: CASSLIDAGTGELFF
V: TRBV7-9; size: once; length: 16; D: TRBD2; J: TRBJ2-2; DNA: TGTGCCAGCAGCTCACGGACTAGCGGGAGCCTTAGGGAGCTGTTTTTT; CDR3: CASSSRTSGSLRELFF
V: TRBV28; size: NA; length: 15; D: TRBD2; J: TRBJ2-1; DNA: TGTGCCAGCAGATTCGGACTAGCGGGGACCAATGAGCAGTTCTTC; CDR3: CASRFGLAGTNEQFF
V: TRBV5-1; size: NA; length: 17; D: TRBD2; J: TRBJ2-7; DNA: TGCGCCAGCAGCTTGGCTAGCGGGGCTTTTAGCTCCTACGAGCAGTACTTC; CDR3: CASSLASGAFSSYEQYF
V: TRBV30; size: NA; length: 15; D: TRBD1; J: TRBJ1-2; DNA: TGTGCCTGGAGTGCCCAGACAGGGGGCGGCTATGGCTACACCTTC; CDR3: CAWSAQTGGGYGYTF
V: TRBV11-3; size: NA; length: 17; D: TRBD2; J: TRBJ2-1; DNA: TGTGCCAGCAGCTTAGGACTTATAGCGGGGCCCGCCCATGAGCAGTTCTTC; CDR3: CASSLGLIAGPAHEQFF
V: TRBV7-9; size: NA; length: 15; D: TRBD2; J: TRBJ2-7; DNA: TGTGCCAGCAGCCCCCCCGGGACTAGCAACCACGAGCAGTACTTC; CDR3: CASSPPGTSNHEQYF
V: TRBV5-1; size: NA; length: 15; D: TRBD2; J: TRBJ2-1; DNA: TGCGCCAGCAGCTTGGGGATAGCGGGAGGCAATGAGCAGTTCTTC; CDR3: CASSLGIAGGNEQFF
V: TRBV19; size: NA; length: 14; D: TRBD1; J: TRBJ2-2; DNA: TGTGCCAGTAGAAACAGGGGGCAGGGCGGGGAGCTGTTTTTT; CDR3: CASRNRGQGGELFF
V: TRBV19; size: NA; length: 16; D: TRBD1; J: TRBJ1-5; DNA: TGTGCCAGTCTAAGGAGACAGGGAAGCCGAAATCAGCCCCAGCATTTT; CDR3: CASLRRQGSRNQPQHF
V: TRBV4-2; size: NA; length: 16; D: TRBD2; J: TRBJ2-3; DNA: TGTGCCAGCACCCATTCCCCGGGGGGGGTGACAGATACGCAGTATTTT; CDR3: CASTHSPGGVTDTQYF
V: TRBV7-3; size: NA; length: 15; D: NA; J: TRBJ2-7; DNA: TGTGCCAGCAGCTTAAGCGGGTTCCCCCCTTACGAGCAGTACTTC; CDR3: CASSLSGFPPYEQYF
V: TRBV30; size: NA; length: 13; D: NA; J: TRBJ1-1; DNA: TGTGCCTGGATACCCGACACGAACACTGAAGCTTTCTTT; CDR3: CAWIPDTNTEAFF
V: TRBV2; size: once; length: 14; D: NA; J: TRBJ2-2; DNA: TGTGCCAGCAGTGAAAGGTCCGCCACCGGGGAGCTGTTTTTT; CDR3: CASSERSATGELFF
V: TRBV28; size: few; length: 14; D: TRBD1; J: TRBJ1-4; DNA: TGTGCCAGCAGTCCCGGGACAGGGAGGTGGAAACTGTTTTTT; CDR3: CASSPGTGRWKLFF
V: TRBV20-1; size: NA; length: 11; D: NA; J: TRBJ2-7; DNA: TGCAGTGCGTGGGACTCCTACGAGCAGTACTTC; CDR3: CSAWDSYEQYF
V: TRBV7-6; size: once; length: 17; D: TRBD2; J: TRBJ2-1; DNA: TGTGCCAGCAGCTCATTACTCCGGACTAGCGGGAGTATTGAGCAGTTCTTC; CDR3: CASSSLLRTSGSIEQFF
V: TRBV25-1; size: NA; length: 14; D: NA; J: TRBJ2-3; DNA: TGTGCCAGCAGTGAAGCGACATTCACAGATACGCAGTATTTT; CDR3: CASSEATFTDTQYF
V: TRBV15; size: NA; length: 14; D: TRBD1; J: TRBJ2-7; DNA: TGTGCCACCAGCAGGGGGACAGGTCCCTACGAGCAGTACTTC; CDR3: CATSRGTGPYEQYF
V: TRBV19; size: NA; length: 15; D: TRBD2; J: TRBJ2-7; DNA: TGTGCCAGTAGGCCCGGGAGCGGGAGCTCAGGGGAGCAGTACTTC; CDR3: CASRPGSGSSGEQYF
V: TRBV6-5; size: NA; length: 11; D: NA; J: TRBJ2-5; DNA: TGTGCCAGCAGCCTAGAAGAGACCCAGTACTTC; CDR3: CASSLEETQYF
V: TRBV29-1; size: NA; length: 12; D: NA; J: TRBJ1-1; DNA: TGCAGCGTTGTCTACTCTATCACTGAAGCTTTCTTT; CDR3: CSVVYSITEAFF
V: TRBV5-1; size: NA; length: 15; D: TRBD2; J: TRBJ2-7; DNA: TGCGCCAGCAGCTTGTCGCTAGCGGGAATATACGAGCAGTACTTC; CDR3: CASSLSLAGIYEQYF
V: TRBV13; size: NA; length: 17; D: TRBD2; J: TRBJ2-7; DNA: TGTGCCAGCAGCCCTAGGCTCCCCGGACTAGCGGCCTACGAGCAGTACTTC; CDR3: CASSPRLPGLAAYEQYF
V: TRBV6-6; size: once; length: 16; D: NA; J: TRBJ1-5; DNA: TGTGCCAGCAGCCCCGGGACAAGGCAAGACAATCAGCCCCAGCATTTT; CDR3: CASSPGTRQDNQPQHF
V: TRBV19; size: NA; length: 15; D: TRBD2; J: TRBJ2-1; DNA: TGTGCCAGTAGCCAGACTAGCGTCTCCTACAATGAGCAGTTCTTC; CDR3: CASSQTSVSYNEQFF
V: TRBV5-1; size: NA; length: 14; D: NA; J: TRBJ2-1; DNA: TGCGCCAGCAGCTACGGTCCGGGGTCCAATGAGCAGTTCTTC; CDR3: CASSYGPGSNEQFF
V: TRBV28; size: NA; length: 15; D: NA; J: TRBJ1-1; DNA: TGTGCCAGCAGAGGGAGCAGGAAGAGATACACTGAAGCTTTCTTT; CDR3: CASRGSRKRYTEAFF
V: TRBV4-2; size: NA; length: 16; D: TRBD2; J: TRBJ2-1; DNA: TGTGCCAGCAGCCATGATAGGACTAGCGGCAGCAATGAGCAGTTCTTC; CDR3: CASSHDRTSGSNEQFF
V: TRBV13; size: NA; length: 17; D: NA; J: TRBJ2-5; DNA: TGTGCCAGCAGCTTAGGTTCTGTTGTAGGGGCCGGGGAGACCCAGTACTTC; CDR3: CASSLGSVVGAGETQYF
V: TRBV6-5; size: NA; length: 14; D: NA; J: TRBJ1-2; DNA: TGTGCCAGCACGCCTTGGAACAGGGAATATGGCTACACCTTC; CDR3: CASTPWNREYGYTF